This is a list of T cell receptor beta chains from one sample in a study of blood T cell repertoires in COVID-19. The data were produced by immunoSEQ multiplex PCR, yet TCRdb's version contains in-frame clones alone and is incomplete. This sample has roughly 310,000 clones, with roughly 90% found just once. Material for sequencing was peripheral blood. The receptors were sampled from a woman aged 25-40 years with COVID-19, enrolled during active disease. Each CDR3 is given with its conserved first and last residue. The D gene is left open where the match is weak. The size of a clone is reported for some rows only, either as once, few or many, or as a class for expanded clones.

clone_size,j_call,d_call,v_call,cdr3_aa,cdr3_nt
NA,TRBJ1-5,TRBD1,TRBV6-5,CASSQGARQPQHF,TGTGCCAGCAGCCAGGGGGCACGTCAGCCCCAGCATTTT
NA,TRBJ1-1,NA,TRBV29-1,CSVYQFRDNPEAFF,TGCAGCGTTTACCAATTCCGGGACAACCCTGAAGCTTTCTTT
NA,TRBJ1-2,NA,TRBV7-2,CASSLLAYGYTF,TGTGCCAGCAGCTTACTCGCGTATGGCTACACCTTC
NA,TRBJ2-7,TRBD1,TRBV28,CASSLVAGGYEQYF,TGTGCCAGCAGTTTAGTAGCAGGGGGCTACGAGCAGTACTTC
NA,TRBJ2-2,TRBD2,TRBV4-2,CASSPKLAGPNTGELFF,TGTGCCAGCAGCCCGAAACTAGCGGGGCCGAACACCGGGGAGCTGTTTTTT
NA,TRBJ2-3,NA,TRBV11-2,CASSPSTRLGGGTDTQYF,TGTGCCAGCAGCCCAAGCACCCGTCTTGGGGGCGGCACAGATACGCAGTATTTT
NA,TRBJ1-1,NA,TRBV30,CAWSVRLTADTEAFF,TGTGCCTGGAGTGTACGGCTAACGGCGGACACTGAAGCTTTCTTT
NA,TRBJ2-1,TRBD1,TRBV19,CASRLHTGTGGEWEQFF,TGTGCCAGTAGGCTCCATACCGGGACAGGGGGCGAGTGGGAGCAGTTCTTC
NA,TRBJ2-6,NA,TRBV6-1,CASSEGRSGANVLTF,TGTGCCAGCAGTGAAGGGAGATCTGGGGCCAACGTCCTGACTTTC
NA,TRBJ2-6,NA,TRBV5-1,CASSLVPGLSGANVLTF,TGCGCCAGCAGCTTGGTCCCAGGACTCTCTGGGGCCAACGTCCTGACTTTC
NA,TRBJ1-3,NA,TRBV2,CASSSQGGRNTIYF,TGTGCCAGCAGTTCACAGGGCGGCCGAAACACCATATATTTT
NA,TRBJ2-1,NA,TRBV27,CASSLLFSSSDEQFF,TGTGCCAGCAGTTTATTATTTTCTAGCAGCGATGAGCAGTTCTTC
NA,TRBJ1-1,NA,TRBV4-1,CASSPFPQRMNTEAFF,TGCGCCAGCAGCCCCTTTCCACAGCGGATGAACACTGAAGCTTTCTTT
few,TRBJ1-6,TRBD1,TRBV27,CASSARDSINSPLHF,TGTGCCAGCAGTGCCCGGGACAGCATCAATTCACCCCTCCACTTT
NA,TRBJ2-3,TRBD2,TRBV7-9,CASSSVAGVADTQYF,TGTGCCAGCAGCTCCGTAGCGGGAGTTGCAGATACGCAGTATTTT
once,TRBJ1-5,TRBD1,TRBV28,CASSPTGIAEQPQHF,TGTGCCAGCAGTCCGACAGGGATAGCGGAGCAGCCCCAGCATTTT
NA,TRBJ2-1,NA,TRBV29-1,CSVEDRETAYNEQFF,TGCAGCGTTGAAGATCGGGAGACAGCGTACAATGAGCAGTTCTTC
NA,TRBJ1-2,TRBD1,TRBV30,CAWSPERQGRGYTF,TGTGCCTGGAGTCCCGAAAGACAGGGGCGAGGCTACACCTTC
NA,TRBJ2-5,NA,TRBV11-2,CASSLMIQQETQYF,TGTGCCAGCAGCTTAATGATTCAGCAAGAGACCCAGTACTTC
NA,TRBJ1-5,NA,TRBV6-1,CASSESSGYGQPQHF,TGTGCCAGCAGTGAAAGTTCCGGGTACGGCCAGCCCCAGCATTTT
NA,TRBJ2-2,NA,TRBV7-3,CASSLGPGGYTGELFF,TGTGCCAGCAGCTTAGGTCCAGGGGGGTACACCGGGGAGCTGTTTTTT
NA,TRBJ1-2,TRBD1,TRBV5-1,CASSLGTGDNYGYTF,TGCGCCAGCAGCTTGGGGACAGGGGATAACTATGGCTACACCTTC
NA,TRBJ2-4,TRBD1,TRBV6-1,CASSENRGLAKNIQYF,TGTGCCAGCAGTGAAAACAGGGGGCTAGCCAAAAACATTCAGTACTTC
NA,TRBJ1-1,TRBD1,TRBV7-2,CASSPPGGSAEAFF,TGTGCCAGCAGCCCACCAGGGGGGAGCGCTGAAGCTTTCTTT
NA,TRBJ1-2,TRBD1,TRBV9,CASSPMGQAANYGYTF,TGTGCCAGCAGCCCAATGGGACAGGCAGCTAACTATGGCTACACCTTC
NA,TRBJ2-5,TRBD2,TRBV10-3,CAISESGGLAGEETQYF,TGTGCCATCAGTGAGTCGGGGGGACTAGCGGGAGAGGAGACCCAGTACTTC
NA,TRBJ2-3,TRBD1,TRBV5-5,CASSLGQGGHFTDTQYF,TGTGCCAGCAGCTTGGGACAGGGGGGACATTTCACAGATACGCAGTATTTT
NA,TRBJ2-2,TRBD2,TRBV10-3,CAISAQGTSVDTGELFF,TGTGCCATCAGTGCCCAAGGGACTAGCGTTGACACCGGGGAGCTGTTTTTT
NA,TRBJ1-1,TRBD1,TRBV10-2,CASGSRDRVTEAFF,TGCGCCAGCGGCTCCCGGGACAGGGTAACTGAAGCTTTCTTT
NA,TRBJ2-3,TRBD2,TRBV4-2,CASSQDLASGSTDTQYF,TGTGCCAGCAGCCAAGATTTGGCTAGCGGGAGTACAGATACGCAGTATTTT
NA,TRBJ2-7,TRBD2,TRBV6-5,CASSYTGTSQEQYF,TGTGCCAGCAGTTACACCGGGACTAGCCAGGAGCAGTACTTC
NA,TRBJ1-1,NA,TRBV19,CASSMGVAGNEAFF,TGTGCCAGTAGTATGGGGGTTGCGGGGAATGAAGCTTTCTTT
NA,TRBJ2-1,TRBD2,TRBV14,CASSQDRWEGHYEQFF,TGTGCCAGCAGCCAAGATCGGTGGGAGGGCCATTATGAGCAGTTCTTC
NA,TRBJ1-1,TRBD1,TRBV30,CAWDRQGNTEAFF,TGTGCCTGGGATAGACAGGGGAACACTGAAGCTTTCTTT
NA,TRBJ2-7,NA,TRBV2,CASSGSGRYEQYF,TGTGCCAGCAGTGGGTCAGGGCGCTACGAGCAGTACTTC
NA,TRBJ2-2,NA,TRBV19,CASSITGLNDRELFF,TGTGCCAGTAGTATTACCGGGTTGAATGATCGGGAGCTGTTTTTT
NA,TRBJ1-2,NA,TRBV5-6,CASSRYRESNYGYTF,TGTGCCAGCAGTCGGTACAGGGAATCTAACTATGGCTACACCTTC
NA,TRBJ2-1,TRBD2,TRBV7-6,CASSLGFSGSRNEQFF,TGTGCCAGCAGCCTGGGGTTTAGCGGGAGTCGGAATGAGCAGTTCTTC
once,TRBJ1-5,NA,TRBV19,CASSIGEGGGRPQHF,TGTGCCAGTAGTATAGGCGAAGGCGGGGGGAGGCCCCAGCATTTT
NA,TRBJ2-2,NA,TRBV5-6,CASSGLADNTGELFF,TGTGCCAGCAGCGGATTAGCTGACAACACCGGGGAGCTGTTTTTT
NA,TRBJ1-1,TRBD1,TRBV25-1,CASSSTTGFVEAFF,TGTGCCAGCAGTTCCACGACAGGGTTTGTTGAAGCTTTCTTT
NA,TRBJ1-2,NA,TRBV2,CASSVEGEAGYTF,TGTGCCAGCAGTGTCGAAGGGGAGGCTGGCTACACCTTC
NA,TRBJ2-1,TRBD2,TRBV4-2,CASSQEREGLGDEQFF,TGTGCCAGCAGCCAGGAGCGGGAGGGCCTCGGGGATGAGCAGTTCTTC
NA,TRBJ2-7,NA,TRBV30,CAWSDSFSPYEQYF,TGTGCCTGGAGTGACTCCTTTTCCCCCTACGAGCAGTACTTC
NA,TRBJ1-5,NA,TRBV19,CASSVPGTQSNQPQHF,TGTGCCAGTAGCGTTCCCGGGACACAGAGCAATCAGCCCCAGCATTTT
NA,TRBJ2-7,NA,TRBV28,CASRRQGPYEQYF,TGTGCCAGCAGAAGGCAGGGGCCCTACGAGCAGTACTTC
NA,TRBJ2-7,TRBD1,TRBV6-5,CASTRDREYEQYF,TGTGCCAGCACCCGGGACAGAGAATACGAGCAGTACTTC
NA,TRBJ2-1,TRBD2,TRBV29-1,CSVRSPREGQNEQFF,TGCAGCGTTCGGTCCCCGCGGGAGGGCCAAAATGAGCAGTTCTTC
NA,TRBJ2-3,NA,TRBV11-3,CASSLVGGGGTDTQYF,TGTGCCAGCAGCTTAGTCGGGGGAGGAGGCACAGATACGCAGTATTTT
NA,TRBJ2-3,NA,TRBV30,CAWSVDVAASTDTQYF,TGTGCCTGGAGTGTAGATGTAGCCGCTAGCACAGATACGCAGTATTTT
NA,TRBJ2-2,NA,TRBV5-1,CASKGENTGELFF,TGCGCCAGCAAGGGGGAGAACACCGGGGAGCTGTTTTTT
NA,TRBJ1-6,NA,TRBV27,CATGEVGSPLHF,TGTGCCACCGGAGAGGTGGGTTCACCCCTCCACTTT
NA,TRBJ1-3,NA,TRBV30,CAWRPAAQFSGNTIYF,TGTGCCTGGAGGCCTGCCGCCCAGTTCTCTGGAAACACCATATATTTT
once,TRBJ2-7,TRBD2,TRBV12-5,CASGLVSPGLAGGPLAVYEQYF,TGTGCTAGTGGTTTGGTGAGTCCGGGACTAGCGGGAGGGCCTCTTGCCGTCTACGAGCAGTACTTC
NA,TRBJ2-5,TRBD1,TRBV5-1,CASSQRTGGQETQYF,TGCGCCAGCAGCCAGAGGACAGGGGGCCAAGAGACCCAGTACTTC